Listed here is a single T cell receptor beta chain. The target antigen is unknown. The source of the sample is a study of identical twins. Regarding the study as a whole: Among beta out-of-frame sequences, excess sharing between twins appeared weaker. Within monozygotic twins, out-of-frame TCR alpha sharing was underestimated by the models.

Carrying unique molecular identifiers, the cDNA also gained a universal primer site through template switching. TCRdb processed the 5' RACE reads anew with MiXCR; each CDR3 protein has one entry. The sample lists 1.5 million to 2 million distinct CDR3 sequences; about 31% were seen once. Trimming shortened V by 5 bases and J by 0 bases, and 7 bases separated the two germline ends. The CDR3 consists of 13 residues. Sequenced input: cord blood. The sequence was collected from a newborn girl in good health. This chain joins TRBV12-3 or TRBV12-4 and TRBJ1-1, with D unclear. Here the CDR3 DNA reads TGTGCCAGCAGTGTCAGGATGAACACTGAAGCTTTCTTT. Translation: CASSVRMNTEAFF.